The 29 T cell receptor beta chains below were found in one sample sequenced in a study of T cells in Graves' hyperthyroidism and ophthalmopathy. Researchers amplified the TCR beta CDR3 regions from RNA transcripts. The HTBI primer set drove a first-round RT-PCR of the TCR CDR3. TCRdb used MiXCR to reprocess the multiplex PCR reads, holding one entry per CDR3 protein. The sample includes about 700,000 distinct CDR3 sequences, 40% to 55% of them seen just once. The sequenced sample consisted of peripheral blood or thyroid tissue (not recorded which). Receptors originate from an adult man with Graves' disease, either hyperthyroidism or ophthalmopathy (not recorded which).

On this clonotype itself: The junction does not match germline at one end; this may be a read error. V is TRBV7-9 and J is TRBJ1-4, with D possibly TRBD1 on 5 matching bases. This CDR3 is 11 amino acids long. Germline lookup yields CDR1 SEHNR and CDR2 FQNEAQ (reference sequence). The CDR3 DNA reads TGTGCCAGCAGCGGGGGGGAAAAACGGTTTTTT. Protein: CASSGGEKRFF.

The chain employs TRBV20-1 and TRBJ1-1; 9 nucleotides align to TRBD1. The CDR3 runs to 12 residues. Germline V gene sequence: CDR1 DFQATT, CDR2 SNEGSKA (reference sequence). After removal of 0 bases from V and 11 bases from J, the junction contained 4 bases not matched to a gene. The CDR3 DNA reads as TGCAGTGCTAGAGAGCGGACAGGGGAGGCTTTCTTT. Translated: CSARERTGEAFF.

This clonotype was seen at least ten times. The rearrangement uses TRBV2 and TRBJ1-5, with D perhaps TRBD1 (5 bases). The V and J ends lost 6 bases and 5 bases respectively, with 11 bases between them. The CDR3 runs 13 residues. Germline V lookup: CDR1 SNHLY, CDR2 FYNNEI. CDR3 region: CASRGGGDQPQHF. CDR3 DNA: TGTGCCAGCAGGGGAGGAGGGGATCAGCCCCAGCATTTT.

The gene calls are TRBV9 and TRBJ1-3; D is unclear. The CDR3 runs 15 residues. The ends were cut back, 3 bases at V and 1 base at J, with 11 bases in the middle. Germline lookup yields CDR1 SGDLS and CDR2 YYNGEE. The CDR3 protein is CASSGSSSSGNTIYF. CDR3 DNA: TGTGCCAGCAGCGGCAGCTCTTCTTCTGGAAACACCATATATTTT.

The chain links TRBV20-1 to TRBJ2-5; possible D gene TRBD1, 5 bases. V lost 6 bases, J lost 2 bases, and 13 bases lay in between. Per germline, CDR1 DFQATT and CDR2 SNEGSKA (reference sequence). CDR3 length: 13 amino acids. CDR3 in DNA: TGCAGTGCCCATCGACAGCCACAAGAGACCCAGTACTTC. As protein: CSAHRQPQETQYF.

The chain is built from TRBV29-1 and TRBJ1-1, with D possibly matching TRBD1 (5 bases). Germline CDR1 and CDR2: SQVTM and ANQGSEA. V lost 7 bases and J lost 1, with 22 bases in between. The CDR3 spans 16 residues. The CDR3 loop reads CSGRRRKTASNTEAFF. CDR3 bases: TGCAGCGGACGCCGACGGAAGACAGCTTCGAACACTGAAGCTTTCTTT.

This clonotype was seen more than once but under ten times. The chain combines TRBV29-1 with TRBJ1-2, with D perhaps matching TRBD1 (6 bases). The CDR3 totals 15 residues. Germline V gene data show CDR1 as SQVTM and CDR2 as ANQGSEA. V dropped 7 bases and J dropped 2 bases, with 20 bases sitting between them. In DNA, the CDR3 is TGCAGCGGGGGATGGGGGGGCACTTGGAACTATGGCTACACCTTC. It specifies CSGGWGGTWNYGYTF.

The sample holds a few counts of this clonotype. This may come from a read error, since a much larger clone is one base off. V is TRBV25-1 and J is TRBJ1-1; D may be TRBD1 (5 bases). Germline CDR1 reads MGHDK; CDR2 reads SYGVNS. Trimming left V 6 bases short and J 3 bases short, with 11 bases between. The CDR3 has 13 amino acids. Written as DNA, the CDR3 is TGTGCCAGCAGGGGTGCAGGGTACACTGAAGCTTTCTTT. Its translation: CASRGAGYTEAFF.

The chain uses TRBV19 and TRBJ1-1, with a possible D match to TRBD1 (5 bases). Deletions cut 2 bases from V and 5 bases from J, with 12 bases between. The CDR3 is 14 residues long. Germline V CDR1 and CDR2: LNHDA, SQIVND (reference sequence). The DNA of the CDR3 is TGTGCCAGTAGTATAATCGGGGGGACTACTGAAGCTTTCTTT. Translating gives CASSIIGGTTEAFF.

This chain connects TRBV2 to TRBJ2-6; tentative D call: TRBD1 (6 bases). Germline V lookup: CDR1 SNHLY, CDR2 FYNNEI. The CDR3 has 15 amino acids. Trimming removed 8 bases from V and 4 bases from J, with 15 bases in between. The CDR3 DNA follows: TGTGCCAGCCCCAGGGGCCCCAAGGGGGCCAACGTCCTGACTTTC. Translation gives CASPRGPKGANVLTF.

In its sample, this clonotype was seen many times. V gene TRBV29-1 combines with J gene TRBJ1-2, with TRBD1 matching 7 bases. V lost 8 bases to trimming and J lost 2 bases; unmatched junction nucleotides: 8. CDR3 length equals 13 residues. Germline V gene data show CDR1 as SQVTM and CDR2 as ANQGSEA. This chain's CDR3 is CSSGGQDNYGYTF. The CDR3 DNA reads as TGCAGCTCGGGAGGACAGGACAACTATGGCTACACCTTC.

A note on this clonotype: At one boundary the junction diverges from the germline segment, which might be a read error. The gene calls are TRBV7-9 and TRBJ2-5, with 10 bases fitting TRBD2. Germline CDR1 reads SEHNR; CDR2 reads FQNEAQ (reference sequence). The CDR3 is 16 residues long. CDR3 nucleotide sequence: TGCGCCAGCAGCCAAACCAGCGGGGGGGCCGGAGAGACCCAGTACTTC. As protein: CASSQTSGGAGETQYF.

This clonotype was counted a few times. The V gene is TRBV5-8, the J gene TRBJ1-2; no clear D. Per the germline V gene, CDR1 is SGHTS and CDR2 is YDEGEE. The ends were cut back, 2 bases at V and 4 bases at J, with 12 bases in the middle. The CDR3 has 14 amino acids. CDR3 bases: TGTGCCAGCAGCTTTGTGCATCTATTCTATGGCTACACCTTC. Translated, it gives CASSFVHLFYGYTF. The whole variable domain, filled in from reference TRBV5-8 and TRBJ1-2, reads EAGVTQSPTHLIKTRGQQATLRCSPISGHTSVYWYQQALGLGLQFLLWYDEGEERNRGNFPPRFSGRQFPNYSSELNVNALELEDSALYLCASSFVHLFYGYTFGSGTRLTVV.

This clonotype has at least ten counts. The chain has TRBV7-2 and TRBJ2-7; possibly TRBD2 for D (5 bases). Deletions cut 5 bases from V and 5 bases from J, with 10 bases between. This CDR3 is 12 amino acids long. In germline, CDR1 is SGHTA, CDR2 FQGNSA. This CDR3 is CASSATGNEQYF. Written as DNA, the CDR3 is TGTGCCAGCAGCGCCACGGGGAACGAGCAGTACTTC.

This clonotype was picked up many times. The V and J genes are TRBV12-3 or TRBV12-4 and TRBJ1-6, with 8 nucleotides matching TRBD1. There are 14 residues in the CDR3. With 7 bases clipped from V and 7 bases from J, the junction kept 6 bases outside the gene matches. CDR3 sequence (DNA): TGTGCCAGCAAGGAAACAGGGGGGAATTCACCCCTCCACTTT. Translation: CASKETGGNSPLHF.

The CDR3 DNA is TGTGCCAGTAGTGGGGGTAAAAACCAGCCCCAGCATTTT. Translated: CASSGGKNQPQHF. The rearrangement links TRBV19 to TRBJ1-5; D possibly corresponds to TRBD1 (5 bases). Germline V CDR1 and CDR2: LNHDA, SQIVND (reference sequence). V lost 5 bases to trimming and J lost 7 bases, with 12 bases between them. This CDR3 has 13 amino acids.

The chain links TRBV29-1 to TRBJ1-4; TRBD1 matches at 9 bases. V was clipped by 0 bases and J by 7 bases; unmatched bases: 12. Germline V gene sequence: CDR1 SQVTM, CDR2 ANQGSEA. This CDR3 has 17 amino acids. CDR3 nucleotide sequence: TGCAGCGTTGAAGATCTCGGGCAGGGACAGGGTATTGAAAAACTGTTTTTT. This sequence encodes CSVEDLGQGQGIEKLFF.

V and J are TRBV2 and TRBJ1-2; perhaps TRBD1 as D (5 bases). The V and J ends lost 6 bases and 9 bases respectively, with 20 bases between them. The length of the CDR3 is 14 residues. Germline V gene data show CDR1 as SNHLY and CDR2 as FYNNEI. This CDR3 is CASSQEVRGSSYTF. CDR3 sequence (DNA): TGTGCCAGCAGCCAAGAAGTACGGGGCAGTAGCTACACCTTC.

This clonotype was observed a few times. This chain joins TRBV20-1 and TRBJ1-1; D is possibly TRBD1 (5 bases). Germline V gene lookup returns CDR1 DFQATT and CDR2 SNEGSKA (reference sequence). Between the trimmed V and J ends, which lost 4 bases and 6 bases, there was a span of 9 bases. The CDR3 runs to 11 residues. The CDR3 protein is CSATRGAEAFF. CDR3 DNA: TGCAGTGCTACCCGAGGGGCTGAAGCTTTCTTT.

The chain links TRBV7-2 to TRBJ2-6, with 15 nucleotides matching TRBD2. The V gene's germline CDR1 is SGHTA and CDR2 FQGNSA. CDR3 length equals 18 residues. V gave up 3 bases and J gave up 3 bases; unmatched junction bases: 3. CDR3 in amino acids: CASSFSGLAGGGANVLTF. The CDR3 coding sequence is TGTGCCAGCAGCTTCTCGGGACTAGCGGGAGGTGGGGCCAACGTCCTGACTTTC.

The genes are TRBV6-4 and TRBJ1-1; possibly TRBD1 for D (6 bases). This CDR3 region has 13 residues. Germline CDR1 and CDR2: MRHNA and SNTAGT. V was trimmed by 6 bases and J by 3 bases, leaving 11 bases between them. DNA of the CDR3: TGTGCCAGCAGGGAACAGGGAGACACTGAAGCTTTCTTT. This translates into CASREQGDTEAFF.

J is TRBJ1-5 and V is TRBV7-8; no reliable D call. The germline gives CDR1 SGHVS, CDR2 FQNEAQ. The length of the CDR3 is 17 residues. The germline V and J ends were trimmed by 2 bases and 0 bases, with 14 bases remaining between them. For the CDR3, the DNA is TGTGCCAGCAGCTTATCTGGGAGACTTAATAGCAATCAGCCCCAGCATTTT. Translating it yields CASSLSGRLNSNQPQHF.

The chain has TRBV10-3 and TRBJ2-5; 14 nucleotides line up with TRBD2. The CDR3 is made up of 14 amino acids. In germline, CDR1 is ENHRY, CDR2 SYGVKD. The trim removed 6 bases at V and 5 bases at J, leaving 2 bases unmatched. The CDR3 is CAIRGLAGGETQYF. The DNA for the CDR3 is TGTGCCATCAGAGGACTAGCGGGGGGTGAGACCCAGTACTTC.

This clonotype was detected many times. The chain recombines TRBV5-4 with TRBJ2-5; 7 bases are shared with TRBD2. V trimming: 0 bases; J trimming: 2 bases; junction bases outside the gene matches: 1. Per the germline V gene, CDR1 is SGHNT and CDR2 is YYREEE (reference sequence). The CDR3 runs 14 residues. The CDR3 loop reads CASSLEAGQETQYF. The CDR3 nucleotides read TGTGCCAGCAGCTTGGAAGCGGGACAAGAGACCCAGTACTTC. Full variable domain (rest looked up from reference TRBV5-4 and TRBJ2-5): ETGVTQSPTHLIKTRGQQVTLRCSSQSGHNTVSWYQQALGQGPQFIFQYYREEENGRGNFPPRFSGLQFPNYSSELNVNALELDDSALYLCASSLEAGQETQYFGPGTRLLVL.

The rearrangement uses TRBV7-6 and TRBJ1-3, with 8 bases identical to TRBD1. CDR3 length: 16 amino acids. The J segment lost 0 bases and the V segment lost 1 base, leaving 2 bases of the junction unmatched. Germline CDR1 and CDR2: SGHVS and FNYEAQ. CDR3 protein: CASSLGDRGSGNTIYF. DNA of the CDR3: TGTGCCAGCAGCTTAGGAGACAGGGGCTCTGGAAACACCATATATTTT.

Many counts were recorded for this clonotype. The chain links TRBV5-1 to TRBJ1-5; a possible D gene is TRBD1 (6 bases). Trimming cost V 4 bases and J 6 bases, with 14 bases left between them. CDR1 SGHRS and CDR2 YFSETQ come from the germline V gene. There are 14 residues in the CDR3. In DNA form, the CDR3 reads TGCGCCAGCAGCCCGGGGACACCACCTCAGCCCCAGCATTTT. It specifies CASSPGTPPQPQHF. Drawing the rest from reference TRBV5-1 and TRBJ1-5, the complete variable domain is KAGVTQTPRYLIKTRGQQVTLSCSPISGHRSVSWYQQTPGQGLQFLFEYFSETQRNKGNFPGRFSGRQFSNSRSEMNVSTLELGDSALYLCASSPGTPPQPQHFGDGTRLSIL.

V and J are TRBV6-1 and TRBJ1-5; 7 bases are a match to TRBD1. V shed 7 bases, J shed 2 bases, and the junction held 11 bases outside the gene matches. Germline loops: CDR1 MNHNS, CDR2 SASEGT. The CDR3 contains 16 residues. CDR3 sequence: CASNMDRRSGNQPQHF. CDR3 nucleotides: TGTGCCAGCAACATGGACAGGCGCTCAGGCAATCAGCCCCAGCATTTT.

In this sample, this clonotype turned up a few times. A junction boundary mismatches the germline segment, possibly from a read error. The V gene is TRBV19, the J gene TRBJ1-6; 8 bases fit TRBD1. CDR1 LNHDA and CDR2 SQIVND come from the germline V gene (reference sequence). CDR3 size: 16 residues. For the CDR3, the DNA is TGCGCCAGCAGCCAACCGCTCAGGGGGCGTAATTCACCCCTCCACTTT. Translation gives CASSQPLRGRNSPLHF.

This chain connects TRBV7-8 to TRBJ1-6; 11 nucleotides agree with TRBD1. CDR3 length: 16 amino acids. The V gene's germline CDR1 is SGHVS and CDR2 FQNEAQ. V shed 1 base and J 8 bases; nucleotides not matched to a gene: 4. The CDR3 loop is CASSLGGQGVYSPLHF. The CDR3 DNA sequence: TGTGCCAGCAGCTTAGGGGGACAGGGGGTTTATTCACCCCTCCACTTT.